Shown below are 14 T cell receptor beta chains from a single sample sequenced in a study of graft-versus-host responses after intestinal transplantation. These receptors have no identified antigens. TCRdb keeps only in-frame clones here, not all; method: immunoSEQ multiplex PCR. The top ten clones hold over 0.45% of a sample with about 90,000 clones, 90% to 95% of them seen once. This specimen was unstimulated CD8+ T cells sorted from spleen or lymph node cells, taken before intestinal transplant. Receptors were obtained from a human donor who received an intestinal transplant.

The CDR3: CASSLDRGPNQPQHF. DNA for the CDR3: TGTGCCAGCAGTTTGGACAGGGGGCCGAATCAGCCCCAGCATTTT. V gene TRBV27 combines with J gene TRBJ1-5; 11 bases align to TRBD1. CDR1 and CDR2 (germline): MNHEY, SMNVEV (reference sequence). The CDR3 length is 15 residues. Germline trimming cut 3 bases from V and 4 bases from J; bases unmatched to any gene: 2.

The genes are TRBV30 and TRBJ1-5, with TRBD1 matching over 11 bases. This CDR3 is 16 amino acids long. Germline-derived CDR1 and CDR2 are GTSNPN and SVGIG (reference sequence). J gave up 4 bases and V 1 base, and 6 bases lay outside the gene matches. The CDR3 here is CAWSEEGTGGNQPQHF. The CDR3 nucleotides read TGTGCCTGGAGTGAGGAAGGGACAGGGGGTAATCAGCCCCAGCATTTT.

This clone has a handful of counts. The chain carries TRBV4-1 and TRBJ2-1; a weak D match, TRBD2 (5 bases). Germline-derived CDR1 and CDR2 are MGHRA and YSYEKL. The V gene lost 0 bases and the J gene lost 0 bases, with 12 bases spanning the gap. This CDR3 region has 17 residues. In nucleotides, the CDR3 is TGCGCCAGCAGCCAAGACACGGACTCCAGCTCCTACAATGAGCAGTTCTTC. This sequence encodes CASSQDTDSSSYNEQFF.

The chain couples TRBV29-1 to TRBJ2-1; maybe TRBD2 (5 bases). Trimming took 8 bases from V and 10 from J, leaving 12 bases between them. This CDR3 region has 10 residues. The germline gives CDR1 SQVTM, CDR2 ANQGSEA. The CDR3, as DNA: TGCAGCTATGGGAGCACGGAGCAGTTCTTC. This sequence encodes CSYGSTEQFF.

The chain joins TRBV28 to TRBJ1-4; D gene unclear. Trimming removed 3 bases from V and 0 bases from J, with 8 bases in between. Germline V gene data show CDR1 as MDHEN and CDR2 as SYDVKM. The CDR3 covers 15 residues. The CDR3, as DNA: TGTGCCAGCAGTTTTGTTTCTGCAACTAATGAAAAACTGTTTTTT. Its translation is CASSFVSATNEKLFF.

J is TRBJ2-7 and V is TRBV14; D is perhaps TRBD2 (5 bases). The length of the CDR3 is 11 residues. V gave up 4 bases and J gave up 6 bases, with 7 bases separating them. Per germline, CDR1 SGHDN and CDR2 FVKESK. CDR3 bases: TGTGCCAGCAGCCTTAGCGCCGAGCAGTACTTC. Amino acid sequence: CASSLSAEQYF.

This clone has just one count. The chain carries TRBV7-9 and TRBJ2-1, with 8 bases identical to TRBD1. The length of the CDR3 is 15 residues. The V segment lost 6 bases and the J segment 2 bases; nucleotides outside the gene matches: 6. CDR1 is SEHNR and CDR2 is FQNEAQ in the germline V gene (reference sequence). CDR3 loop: CASRDTGGPYNEQFF. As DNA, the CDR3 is TGTGCCAGCAGGGATACAGGGGGGCCCTACAATGAGCAGTTCTTC.

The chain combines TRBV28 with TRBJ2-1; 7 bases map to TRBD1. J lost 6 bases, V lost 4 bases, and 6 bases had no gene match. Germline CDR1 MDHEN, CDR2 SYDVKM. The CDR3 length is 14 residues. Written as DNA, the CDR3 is TGTGCCAGCAGTTCCCGGGACAGAACCAATGAGCAGTTCTTC. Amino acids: CASSSRDRTNEQFF. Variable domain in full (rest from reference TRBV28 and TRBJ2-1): DVKVTQSSRYLVKRTGEKVFLECVQDMDHENMFWYRQDPGLGLRLIYFSYDVKMKEKGDIPEGYSVSREKKERFSLILESASTNQTSMYLCASSSRDRTNEQFFGPGTRLTVL.

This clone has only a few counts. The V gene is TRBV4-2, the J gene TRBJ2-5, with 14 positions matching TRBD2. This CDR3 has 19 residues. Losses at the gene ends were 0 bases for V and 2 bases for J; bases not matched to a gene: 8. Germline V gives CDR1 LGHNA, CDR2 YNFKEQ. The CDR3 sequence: CASSQDWTSGGLGQETQYF. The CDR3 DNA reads TGTGCCAGCAGCCAAGATTGGACTAGCGGGGGGTTAGGTCAAGAGACCCAGTACTTC.

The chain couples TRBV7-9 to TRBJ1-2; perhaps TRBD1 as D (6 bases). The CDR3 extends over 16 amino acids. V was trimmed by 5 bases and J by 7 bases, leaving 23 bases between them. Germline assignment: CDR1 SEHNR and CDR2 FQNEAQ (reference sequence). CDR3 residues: CASSLLTTGMKSGYTF. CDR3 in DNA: TGTGCCAGCAGCCTACTTACGACAGGAATGAAGAGTGGCTACACCTTC.

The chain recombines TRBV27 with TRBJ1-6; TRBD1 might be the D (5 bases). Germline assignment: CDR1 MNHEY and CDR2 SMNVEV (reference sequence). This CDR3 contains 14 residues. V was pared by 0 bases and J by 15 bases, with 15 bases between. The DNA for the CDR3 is TGTGCCAGCAGTTTATCGAGTGGGGGGTACAACCTCCACTTT. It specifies CASSLSSGGYNLHF.

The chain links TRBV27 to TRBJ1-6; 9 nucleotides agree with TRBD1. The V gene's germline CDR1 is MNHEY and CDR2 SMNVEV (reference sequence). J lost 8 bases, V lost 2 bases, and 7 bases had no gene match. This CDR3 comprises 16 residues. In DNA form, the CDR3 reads TGTGCCAGCAGTTTAGGCCCCCGACAGGGGGATTCACCCCTCCACTTT. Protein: CASSLGPRQGDSPLHF.

CDR3 sequence reads: CASSPAGHLYEQYF. CDR3 sequence (DNA): TGTGCCAGCAGCCCAGCGGGACATCTATACGAGCAGTACTTC. The V gene is TRBV7-2, the J gene TRBJ2-7, with D possibly matching TRBD2 (7 bases). Trimming removed 5 bases from V and 4 bases from J, with 15 bases in between. The CDR3 length is 14 residues. Germline loops: CDR1 SGHTA, CDR2 FQGNSA.

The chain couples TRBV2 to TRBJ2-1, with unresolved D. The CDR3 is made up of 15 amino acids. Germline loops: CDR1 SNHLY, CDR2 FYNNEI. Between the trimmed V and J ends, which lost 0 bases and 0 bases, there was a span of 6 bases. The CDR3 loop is CASSEALSSYNEQFF. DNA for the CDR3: TGTGCCAGCAGTGAAGCGCTTAGCTCCTACAATGAGCAGTTCTTC.